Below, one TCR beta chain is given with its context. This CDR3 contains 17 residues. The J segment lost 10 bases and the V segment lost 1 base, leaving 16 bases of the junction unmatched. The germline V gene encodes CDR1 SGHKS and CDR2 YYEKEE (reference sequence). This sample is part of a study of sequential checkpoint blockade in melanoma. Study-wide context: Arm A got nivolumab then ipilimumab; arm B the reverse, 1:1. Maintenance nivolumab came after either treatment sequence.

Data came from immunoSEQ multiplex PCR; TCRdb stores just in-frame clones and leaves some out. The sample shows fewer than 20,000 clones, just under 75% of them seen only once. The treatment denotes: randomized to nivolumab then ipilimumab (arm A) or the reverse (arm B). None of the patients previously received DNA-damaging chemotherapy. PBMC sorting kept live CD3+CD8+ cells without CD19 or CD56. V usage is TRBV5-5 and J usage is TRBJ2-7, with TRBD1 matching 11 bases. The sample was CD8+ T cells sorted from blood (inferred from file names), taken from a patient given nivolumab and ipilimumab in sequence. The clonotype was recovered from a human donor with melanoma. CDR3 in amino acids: CASSLIPLDRGRGGQYF. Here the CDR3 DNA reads TGTGCCAGCAGCTTGATCCCCTTGGACAGGGGGCGTGGGGGACAGTACTTC. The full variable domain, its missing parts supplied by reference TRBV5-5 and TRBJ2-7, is DAGVTQSPTHLIKTRGQQVTLRCSPISGHKSVSWYQQVLGQGPQFIFQYYEKEERGRGNFPDRFSARQFPNYSSELNVNALLLGDSALYLCASSLIPLDRGRGGQYFGPGTRLTVT.